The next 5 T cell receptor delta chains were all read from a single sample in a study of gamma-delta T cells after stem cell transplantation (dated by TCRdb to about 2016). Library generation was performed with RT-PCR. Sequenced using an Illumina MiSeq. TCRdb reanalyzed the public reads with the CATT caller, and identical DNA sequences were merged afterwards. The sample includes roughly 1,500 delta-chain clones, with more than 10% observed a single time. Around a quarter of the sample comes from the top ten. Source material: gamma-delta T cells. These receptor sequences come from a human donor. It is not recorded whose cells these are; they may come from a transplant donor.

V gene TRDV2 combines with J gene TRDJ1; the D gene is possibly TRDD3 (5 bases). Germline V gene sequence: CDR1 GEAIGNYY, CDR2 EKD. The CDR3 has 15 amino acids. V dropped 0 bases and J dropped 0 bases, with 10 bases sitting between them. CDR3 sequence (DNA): TGTGCCTGTGACACCTTGGCGGGGGACACCGATAAACTCATCTTT. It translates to CACDTLAGDTDKLIF.

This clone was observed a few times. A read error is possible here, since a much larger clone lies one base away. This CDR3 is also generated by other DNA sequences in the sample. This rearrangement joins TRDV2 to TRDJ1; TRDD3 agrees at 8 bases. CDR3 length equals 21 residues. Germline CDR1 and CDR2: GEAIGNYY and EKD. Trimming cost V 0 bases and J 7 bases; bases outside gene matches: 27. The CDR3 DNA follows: TGTGCCTGTGACACCGGGTTCGGAACTGGGGGGACCGACCTAATCGGAACTAAACTCATCTTT. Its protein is CACDTGFGTGGTDLIGTKLIF.

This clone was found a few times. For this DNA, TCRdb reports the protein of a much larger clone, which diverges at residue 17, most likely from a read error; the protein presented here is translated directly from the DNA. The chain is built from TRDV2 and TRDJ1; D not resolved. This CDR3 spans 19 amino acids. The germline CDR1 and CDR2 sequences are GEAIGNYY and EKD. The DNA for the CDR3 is TGTGCCTGTGACACCGTTAAAGGGAAGGATTCAGATAACACCGATAAACCCATCTTT. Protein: CACDTVKGKDSDNTDKPIF.

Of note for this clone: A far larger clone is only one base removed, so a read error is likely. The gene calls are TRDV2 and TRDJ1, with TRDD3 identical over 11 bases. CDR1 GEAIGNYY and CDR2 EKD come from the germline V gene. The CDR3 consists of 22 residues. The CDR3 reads CACDYLKGLPTLGDTPTAKLIF. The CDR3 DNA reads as TGTGCCTGTGACTATCTCAAGGGTCTTCCTACGTTGGGGGATACGCCGACCGCTAAACTCATCTTT.

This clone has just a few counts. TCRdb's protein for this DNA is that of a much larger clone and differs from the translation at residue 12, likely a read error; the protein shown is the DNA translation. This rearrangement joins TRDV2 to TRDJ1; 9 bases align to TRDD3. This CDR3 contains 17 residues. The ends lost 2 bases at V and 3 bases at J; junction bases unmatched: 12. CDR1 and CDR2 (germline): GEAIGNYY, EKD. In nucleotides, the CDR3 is TGTGCCTGTGACAGGCTCCCTGTACTGGGGGAGGCCGATAAACTCATCTTT. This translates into CACDRLPVLGEADKLIF.